This TCR beta chain was documented in a study of cytomegalovirus exposure and HLA in healthy donors. Findings and limits, study-wide: Through in vitro validation, a few CMV-associated chains were shown to be specific for CMV antigens.

V dropped 5 bases and J dropped 4 bases, with 12 bases sitting between them. CDR3 length: 13 residues. Germline V CDR1 and CDR2: LNHDA, SQIVND (reference sequence). Of note for this clone: The antigen remains undetermined.

The repertoire was sequenced with immunoSEQ multiplex PCR; TCRdb's copy has only in-frame clones and lacks some. The sample holds some 260,000 clones; 90% are singletons and the top ten take around 3.1%. Sequencing input: PBMCs. The J gene is TRBJ2-7, the V gene TRBV19; a possible D gene is TRBD2 (6 bases). The TCR originated in a woman aged 25 to 45 in good health and CMV-seronegative. CDR3 DNA: TGTGCCAGTAGTCAACGGGAGCAGTACGAGCAGTACTTC. This translates into CASSQREQYEQYF.